These 19 T cell receptor beta chains were all obtained from the same sample, sequenced in a study of regulatory dendritic cells for organ transplantation. Produced via immunoSEQ multiplex PCR; TCRdb's table is partial and in-frame only. The data hold under 15,000 clones, with just under 80% observed a single time. Allogeneic regulatory or mature dendritic cells were co-cultured for more than 4 days with CFSE-labeled sorted T cells at 1:10. The antigens of these receptors remain unknown. The specimen sequenced was naive CD8+ T cells from blood cultured with regulatory dendritic cells. Described subset: CD45RA+ naive T cells. The origin of the receptors is a human donor in good health.

The table lists this clone with a count of one. V usage is TRBV5-4 and J usage is TRBJ2-5; a weak D match, TRBD2 (5 bases). CDR1 is SGHNT and CDR2 is YYREEE in the germline V gene (reference sequence). V was cut by 3 bases and J by 1 base, with 13 bases left in between. This CDR3 region has 15 residues. The CDR3 sequence is CASSSQWESQETQYF. For the CDR3, the DNA is TGTGCCAGCAGCTCTCAATGGGAGAGCCAAGAGACCCAGTACTTC. The complete variable domain, with remaining parts taken from reference TRBV5-4 and TRBJ2-5, reads ETGVTQSPTHLIKTRGQQVTLRCSSQSGHNTVSWYQQALGQGPQFIFQYYREEENGRGNFPPRFSGLQFPNYSSELNVNALELDDSALYLCASSSQWESQETQYFGPGTRLLVL.

This chain links TRBV4-3 with TRBJ1-6, with D tentatively TRBD1 (6 bases). V was pared by 0 bases and J by 10 bases, with 16 bases between. CDR3 length: 16 amino acids. The germline V gene encodes CDR1 LGHNA and CDR2 YSLEER. The CDR3 DNA reads as TGCGCCAGCAGCCAAGATAGGAACAGGGTGAACTCACCCCTCCACTTT. As protein: CASSQDRNRVNSPLHF.

This clone was recorded once. This chain connects TRBV7-8 to TRBJ2-5; 8 positions match TRBD1. CDR3 size: 14 residues. Germline CDR1 SGHVS, CDR2 FQNEAQ. Unmatched junction bases numbered 6, after V lost 4 bases and J lost 5 bases. CDR3 sequence reads: CASSSTGGWETQYF. The DNA of the CDR3 is TGTGCCAGCAGCTCTACAGGGGGTTGGGAGACCCAGTACTTC.

V usage is TRBV30 and J usage is TRBJ1-6; perhaps TRBD1 as D (5 bases). The V end lost 6 bases, the J end lost 10 bases, and 16 bases lay between the germline ends. In germline, CDR1 is GTSNPN, CDR2 SVGIG (reference sequence). CDR3 length: 13 residues. CDR3 nucleotides: TGTGCCTGCACCCCCGGGACTCAGTCACCCCTCCACTTT. Translated, it gives CACTPGTQSPLHF.

V usage is TRBV6-5 and J usage is TRBJ2-7; 8 nucleotides align to TRBD1. Germline V gene data show CDR1 as MNHEY and CDR2 as SVGAGI. The CDR3 covers 14 residues. The trim removed 0 bases at V and 3 bases at J, leaving 1 base unmatched. DNA for the CDR3: TGTGCCAGCAGTTACTCGGACAGGGACTACGAGCAGTACTTC. It codes for CASSYSDRDYEQYF.

This clone appeared a few times. The chain links TRBV5-4 to TRBJ2-1; TRBD2 matches at 13 bases. Germline lookup yields CDR1 SGHNT and CDR2 YYREEE (reference sequence). The CDR3 contains 15 residues. J lost 4 bases, V lost 4 bases, and 2 bases had no gene match. Here the CDR3 DNA reads TGTGCCAGCAGCACGGGACTAGCGGGGTACAATGAGCAGTTCTTC. Translating it yields CASSTGLAGYNEQFF.

This sequence joins TRBV7-9 and TRBJ1-2, with D possibly being TRBD1 (6 bases). Deletions cut 0 bases from V and 4 bases from J, with 9 bases between. This CDR3 has 14 residues. CDR1 is SEHNR, CDR2 FQNEAQ, per germline (reference sequence). The chain's CDR3 is CASSLARGGYGYTF. CDR3 nucleotides: TGTGCCAGCAGCTTAGCGCGAGGGGGCTATGGCTACACCTTC.

A few counts support this clone. This chain connects TRBV7-9 to TRBJ2-1, with a possible D match to TRBD2 (8 bases). The CDR3 consists of 14 residues. Germline V gene sequence: CDR1 SEHNR, CDR2 FQNEAQ (reference sequence). With 4 bases removed from V and 5 bases from J, the gap between germline ends came to 12 bases. The CDR3 nucleotides are TGTGCCAGCAGCTCGGGGGGGACAGACAATGAGCAGTTCTTC. This translates into CASSSGGTDNEQFF.

V and J are TRBV6-5 and TRBJ1-5; 8 bases align to TRBD1. V lost 5 bases, J lost 7 bases, and 10 bases stayed unmatched. Germline V gene data show CDR1 as MNHEY and CDR2 as SVGAGI. The CDR3 length is 15 residues. This chain's CDR3 is CASSRDRPLDQPQHF. The CDR3 DNA reads as TGTGCCAGCAGTCGGGACAGGCCATTGGACCAGCCCCAGCATTTT.

This chain joins TRBV6-5 and TRBJ1-1; D uncertain. Between the trimmed V and J ends, which lost 6 bases and 7 bases, there was a span of 9 bases. CDR1 and CDR2 (germline): MNHEY, SVGAGI. The CDR3 contains 11 residues. The CDR3 region has the DNA TGTGCCAGCAGCCTCGGAGTTGAAGCTTTCTTT. Protein product: CASSLGVEAFF.

The J gene is TRBJ2-1, the V gene TRBV4-1; weak D call: TRBD1 (5 bases). From germline, CDR1 is MGHRA and CDR2 YSYEKL. With 0 bases removed from V and 3 bases from J, the gap between germline ends came to 15 bases. The CDR3 sequence is 17 residues long. CDR3 DNA sequence: TGCGCCAGCAGCCAAGATGTGGAAAGAGGACACTACAATGAGCAGTTCTTC. Its protein is CASSQDVERGHYNEQFF.

The chain joins TRBV7-6 to TRBJ2-3; 9 positions agree with TRBD1. The CDR3 sequence is 17 residues long. Germline trimming cut 5 bases from V and 0 bases from J; bases unmatched to any gene: 9. Germline assignment: CDR1 SGHVS and CDR2 FNYEAQ. The CDR3 DNA reads TGTGCCAGCAGCCAGACCGGGACAGGGTCAAGCACAGATACGCAGTATTTT. Amino acids: CASSQTGTGSSTDTQYF. Filled out from reference TRBV7-6 and TRBJ2-3, the complete variable domain reads GAGVSQSPRYKVTKRGQDVALRCDPISGHVSLYWYRQALGQGPEFLTYFNYEAQQDKSGLPNDRFSAERPEGSISTLTIQRTEQRDSAMYRCASSQTGTGSSTDTQYFGPGTRLTVL.

Concerning this clone: At one end, the junction sequence differs from germline, possibly due to a read error. The chain couples TRBV7-7 to TRBJ1-1, with D unclear. The CDR3 loop spans 13 amino acids. Germline CDR1 reads SSHAT; CDR2 reads FNYEAQ (reference sequence). The CDR3, as DNA: TGTGCTAGCAGCCTAACGGGGAGCACTGAAGCTTTCTTT. Amino acids: CASSLTGSTEAFF.

The chain has TRBV7-4 and TRBJ1-5, with TRBD1 matching 8 bases. The CDR3 totals 15 residues. The V and J ends lost 3 bases and 2 bases, in that order; junction bases with no gene match: 3. The germline V gene encodes CDR1 SGHVT and CDR2 SQSDAQ. The CDR3 loop is CASSLDRAGNQPQHF. CDR3 coding DNA: TGTGCCAGCAGCTTGGACAGGGCAGGCAATCAGCCCCAGCATTTT.

The V call is TRBV4-1, the J call TRBJ2-7; 8 positions agree with TRBD2. V trimming: 0 bases; J trimming: 3 bases; junction bases outside the gene matches: 7. The germline V gene encodes CDR1 MGHRA and CDR2 YSYEKL. This CDR3 spans 16 amino acids. CDR3 amino acids: CASSQESSGGLYEQYF. The DNA of the CDR3 is TGCGCCAGCAGCCAAGAGTCCAGCGGGGGACTCTACGAGCAGTACTTC.

V is TRBV4-3 and J is TRBJ1-5, with unresolved D. Trimming stripped 5 bases from V and 0 bases from J, with 11 bases between. Per germline, CDR1 LGHNA and CDR2 YSLEER. The CDR3 spans 15 residues. In DNA, the CDR3 is TGCGCCAGCAGCGAACGGAGAGATAGCAATCAGCCCCAGCATTTT. Its protein is CASSERRDSNQPQHF.

The rearrangement links TRBV27 to TRBJ2-7, with 7 bases aligning to TRBD2. The trim removed 5 bases at V and 4 bases at J, leaving 8 bases unmatched. The germline V gene encodes CDR1 MNHEY and CDR2 SMNVEV (reference sequence). The CDR3 is made up of 14 amino acids. The CDR3 protein is CASSPAGPMYEQYF. The CDR3 DNA reads TGTGCCAGCAGTCCAGCGGGACCTATGTACGAGCAGTACTTC.

This chain joins TRBV7-2 and TRBJ2-2, with D hard to call. CDR3 length: 12 amino acids. V dropped 7 bases and J dropped 4 bases, with 7 bases sitting between them. The germline CDR1 and CDR2 sequences are SGHTA and FQGNSA. The CDR3 here is CASTLGTGELFF. The CDR3 DNA sequence: TGTGCCAGCACCCTCGGCACCGGGGAGCTGTTTTTT.

J is TRBJ2-5 and V is TRBV15; D is unresolved. This CDR3 comprises 12 residues. V was cut by 2 bases and J by 3 bases, with 4 bases left in between. Germline-derived CDR1 and CDR2 are LNHNV and YYDKDF (reference sequence). The CDR3 region is CATSRLKETQYF. Written as DNA, the CDR3 is TGTGCCACCAGCAGACTAAAAGAGACCCAGTACTTC. Complete variable domain (other parts from reference TRBV15 and TRBJ2-5): DAMVIQNPRYQVTQFGKPVTLSCSQTLNHNVMYWYQQKSSQAPKLLFHYYDKDFNNEADTPDNFQSRRPNTSFCFLDIRSPGLGDTAMYLCATSRLKETQYFGPGTRLLVL.